One sample yielded the 19 T cell receptor beta chains listed below, sequenced in a study of cytomegalovirus exposure and HLA in healthy donors. The PCR contained 60 Vbeta and 13 Jbeta primers. Profiling relied on immunoSEQ multiplex PCR, and the TCRdb table lists in-frame clones only, not all of them. This table holds around 130,000 clones, 50% to 80% found once. The sample taken for sequencing was PBMCs. These TCRs come from a woman between 35 and 50 years old in good health and CMV-seropositive.

This clone was observed a few times. The chain carries TRBV11-3 and TRBJ2-5, with D perhaps matching TRBD2 (5 bases). The CDR3 contains 14 residues. Trimming took off 2 bases at V and 3 bases at J, with 10 bases between the two ends. Germline assignment: CDR1 SGHNT and CDR2 YENEEA. CDR3 residues: CASSLRTYEETQYF. CDR3 coding DNA: TGTGCCAGCAGCTTAAGGACTTACGAAGAGACCCAGTACTTC. Full variable domain (remainder filled in from reference TRBV11-3 and TRBJ2-5): EAGVVQSPRYKIIEKKQPVAFWCNPISGHNTLYWYLQNLGQGPELLIRYENEEAVDDSQLPKDRFSAERLKGVDSTLKIQPAELGDSAVYLCASSLRTYEETQYFGPGTRLLVL.

This clone was detected only a few times. V and J are TRBV2 and TRBJ2-3, with D tentatively TRBD1 (6 bases). Looked up from germline, CDR1 is SNHLY and CDR2 is FYNNEI. The CDR3 totals 14 residues. Trimming removed 6 bases from V and 6 bases from J, with 16 bases in between. CDR3 in DNA: TGTGCCAGCAGGGAGCAGGGGTGGTGGGATACGCAGTATTTT. This codes for CASREQGWWDTQYF.

This sequence joins TRBV27 and TRBJ2-2; 9 bases are a match to TRBD2. V shed 1 base and J 6 bases; nucleotides not matched to a gene: 3. The germline V gene has CDR1 MNHEY and CDR2 SMNVEV (reference sequence). CDR3 length equals 15 residues. CDR3 in amino acids: CASSLWTSEAGELFF. The CDR3 nucleotides read TGTGCCAGCAGTTTATGGACTAGCGAAGCCGGGGAGCTGTTTTTT.

This clone was detected a few times. The J gene is TRBJ1-4, the V gene TRBV19, with 9 bases matching TRBD1. The CDR3 length is 15 residues. Germline trimming cut 5 bases from V and 10 bases from J; bases unmatched to any gene: 11. Germline values: CDR1 LNHDA, CDR2 SQIVND (reference sequence). CDR3 sequence: CASSPAGTGRAKLFF. The CDR3 DNA reads as TGTGCCAGTAGTCCGGCCGGGACAGGGAGAGCAAAACTGTTTTTT.

This clone was seen a handful of times. The chain combines TRBV19 with TRBJ2-1; 8 bases match TRBD2. This CDR3 has 14 amino acids. V shed 7 bases, J shed 8 bases, and the junction held 10 bases outside the gene matches. In germline, CDR1 is LNHDA, CDR2 SQIVND (reference sequence). The CDR3 is CASNPGLEAHEQFF. CDR3 DNA: TGTGCCAGTAACCCGGGACTAGAGGCCCATGAGCAGTTCTTC.

The count of this clone is one. This chain links TRBV6-1 with TRBJ1-3; TRBD1 is a possible D gene (6 bases). Per germline, CDR1 MNHNS and CDR2 SASEGT. V lost 2 bases, J lost 0 bases, and 8 bases lay in between. The CDR3 runs 15 residues. The CDR3 DNA follows: TGTGCCAGCAGTGAACAGGGGTCCTCTGGAAACACCATATATTTT. Translation gives CASSEQGSSGNTIYF.

The rearrangement joins TRBV7-9 to TRBJ2-3; tentative D call: TRBD2 (5 bases). Germline values: CDR1 SEHNR, CDR2 FQNEAQ (reference sequence). V gave up 6 bases and J gave up 5 bases, with 15 bases separating them. The CDR3 length is 14 residues. The CDR3 region has the DNA TGTGCCAGCAGGGGCCCCGTGGAGGTAGATACGCAGTATTTT. It is translated as CASRGPVEVDTQYF.

The chain has TRBV7-3 and TRBJ2-2; maybe TRBD2 (6 bases). Germline values: CDR1 SGHTA, CDR2 FQGTGA. The V gene lost 5 bases and the J gene lost 2 bases, with 12 bases spanning the gap. This CDR3 has 15 amino acids. CDR3 protein: CASSVLGGNTGELFF. Written as DNA, the CDR3 is TGTGCCAGCAGCGTGTTGGGAGGTAACACCGGGGAGCTGTTTTTT.

This sequence joins TRBV28 and TRBJ2-1; 12 nucleotides align to TRBD2. J was trimmed by 9 bases and V by 2 bases; bases with no gene match: 8. The CDR3 is 16 residues long. In germline, CDR1 is MDHEN, CDR2 SYDVKM. As DNA, the CDR3 is TGTGCCAGCAGTTTACCCGGTCTAGCGGGAGGGGGTGAGCAGTTCTTC. Its protein is CASSLPGLAGGGEQFF. Full variable domain (rest looked up from reference TRBV28 and TRBJ2-1): DVKVTQSSRYLVKRTGEKVFLECVQDMDHENMFWYRQDPGLGLRLIYFSYDVKMKEKGDIPEGYSVSREKKERFSLILESASTNQTSMYLCASSLPGLAGGGEQFFGPGTRLTVL.

The chain combines TRBV7-9 with TRBJ2-1, with TRBD2 matching over 7 bases. Germline-derived CDR1 and CDR2 are SEHNR and FQNEAQ (reference sequence). V trimming: 5 bases; J trimming: 7 bases; junction bases outside the gene matches: 11. The CDR3 extends over 15 amino acids. CDR3 loop: CASSHGGGISNEQFF. CDR3 sequence (DNA): TGTGCCAGCAGCCATGGGGGGGGTATATCGAATGAGCAGTTCTTC.

V is TRBV29-1 and J is TRBJ2-1; 8 bases line up with TRBD2. The CDR3 has 16 residues. Trimming removed 7 bases from V and 6 bases from J; junction bases left unmatched: 17. CDR1 is SQVTM and CDR2 is ANQGSEA in the germline V gene. The CDR3 region has the DNA TGCAGCGGCGACAAACTCGGGCGGGAGGCTAGCAATGAGCAGTTCTTC. As protein: CSGDKLGREASNEQFF.

The chain carries TRBV29-1 and TRBJ1-2; 9 bases align to TRBD1. CDR1 SQVTM and CDR2 ANQGSEA come from the germline V gene. The CDR3 consists of 13 residues. The V gene end was trimmed by 7 bases and the J gene end by 7 bases; junction bases not matched to a gene: 10. CDR3 sequence: CSAPGTGFTGYTF. Here the CDR3 DNA reads TGCAGCGCTCCAGGGACAGGGTTTACTGGCTACACCTTC.

This clone was observed a handful of times. V usage is TRBV28 and J usage is TRBJ1-2, with 7 bases identical to TRBD1. Trimming took 7 bases from V and 6 from J; bases not matched to a gene: 8. The CDR3 sequence is 13 residues long. CDR1 is MDHEN, CDR2 SYDVKM, per germline. The CDR3 loop is CASISRQGDGYTF. As DNA, the CDR3 is TGTGCCAGCATAAGCCGGCAGGGGGATGGCTACACCTTC.

The chain couples TRBV2 to TRBJ2-7; no clear D. Trimming took off 2 bases at V and 4 bases at J, with 6 bases between the two ends. The germline gives CDR1 SNHLY, CDR2 FYNNEI. The CDR3 contains 12 residues. CDR3 nucleotides: TGTGCCAGCAGTGAACCCAGATACGAGCAGTACTTC. Translation: CASSEPRYEQYF.

The J gene is TRBJ2-3, the V gene TRBV9; possibly TRBD2 for D (5 bases). From germline, CDR1 is SGDLS and CDR2 YYNGEE. This CDR3 comprises 14 residues. Trimming shortened V by 6 bases and J by 4 bases, and 15 bases separated the two germline ends. The CDR3 region is CASNALGSSDTQYF. Here the CDR3 DNA reads TGTGCCAGCAACGCTTTGGGGAGTTCAGATACGCAGTATTTT.

This clone has a handful of counts. The chain links TRBV5-1 to TRBJ1-1; D ambiguous. V was pared by 2 bases and J by 5 bases, with 13 bases between. This CDR3 is built from 14 residues. Per the germline V gene, CDR1 is SGHRS and CDR2 is YFSETQ. CDR3 sequence (DNA): TGCGCCAGCAGCTTTACGGCTTCTAGAACTGAAGCTTTCTTT. The encoded protein is CASSFTASRTEAFF.

V and J are TRBV5-5 and TRBJ1-3, with D unclear. Germline V gene lookup returns CDR1 SGHKS and CDR2 YYEKEE (reference sequence). Trimming cost V 3 bases and J 0 bases, with 10 bases left between them. This CDR3 has 15 amino acids. The CDR3 is CASSSWLTSGNTIYF. The DNA for the CDR3 is TGTGCCAGCAGCTCTTGGCTCACCTCTGGAAACACCATATATTTT. Full variable domain (missing parts from reference TRBV5-5 and TRBJ1-3): DAGVTQSPTHLIKTRGQQVTLRCSPISGHKSVSWYQQVLGQGPQFIFQYYEKEERGRGNFPDRFSARQFPNYSSELNVNALLLGDSALYLCASSSWLTSGNTIYFGEGSWLTVV.

A note on this clone: At one boundary the junction diverges from the germline segment, which might be a read error. The chain links TRBV5-1 to TRBJ1-3, with a tentative D call TRBD1 (5 bases). Germline-derived CDR1 and CDR2 are SGHRS and YFSETQ. The CDR3 has 16 residues. The CDR3 DNA reads as TGCGCCAGCAGTTTGGGGTCCCAGGGTTCTGGAAACACCATATATTTT. Translating gives CASSLGSQGSGNTIYF.

The chain joins TRBV9 to TRBJ2-3; 7 bases line up with TRBD2. V was pared by 7 bases and J by 2 bases, with 13 bases of the junction left unmatched. CDR3 length: 16 amino acids. CDR1 and CDR2 (germline): SGDLS, YYNGEE. Here the CDR3 DNA reads TGTGCCAGCCGTCGGGGGGACGGGAGGACCACAGATACGCAGTATTTT. Translation: CASRRGDGRTTDTQYF.